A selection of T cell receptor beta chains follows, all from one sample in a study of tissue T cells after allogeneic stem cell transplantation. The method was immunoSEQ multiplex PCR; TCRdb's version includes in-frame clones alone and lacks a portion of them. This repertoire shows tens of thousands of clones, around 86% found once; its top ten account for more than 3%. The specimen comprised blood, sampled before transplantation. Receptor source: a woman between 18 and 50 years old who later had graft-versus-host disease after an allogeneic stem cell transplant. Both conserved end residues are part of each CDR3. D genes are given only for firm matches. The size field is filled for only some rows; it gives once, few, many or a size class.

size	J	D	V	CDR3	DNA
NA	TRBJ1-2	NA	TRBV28	CASSGGTYGYTF	TGTGCCAGCAGTGGCGGGACTTATGGCTACACCTTC
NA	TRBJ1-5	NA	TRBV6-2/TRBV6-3	CASSYSTAPQPQHF	TGTGCCAGCAGTTACTCCACAGCTCCCCAGCCCCAGCATTTT
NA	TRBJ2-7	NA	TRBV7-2	CASSLRSGAAYEQYF	TGTGCCAGCAGCTTAAGGTCCGGTGCTGCCTACGAGCAGTACTTC
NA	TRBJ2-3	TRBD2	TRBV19	CASRNLAGGPGDTQYF	TGTGCCAGTAGGAATCTAGCGGGGGGGCCAGGAGATACGCAGTATTTT
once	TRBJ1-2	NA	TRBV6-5	CASSYPTDRNYGYTF	TGTGCCAGCAGTTACCCCACCGACCGTAACTATGGCTACACCTTC
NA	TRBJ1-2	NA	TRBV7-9	CASSFTGDPYGYTF	TGTGCCAGCAGCTTCACAGGAGACCCCTATGGCTACACCTTC
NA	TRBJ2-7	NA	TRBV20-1	CSASSLSYEQYF	TGCAGTGCTAGTTCACTTTCCTACGAGCAGTACTTC
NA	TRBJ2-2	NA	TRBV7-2	CASSLVLRREPGELFF	TGTGCCAGCAGCTTAGTTCTCAGGAGGGAACCCGGGGAGCTGTTTTTT
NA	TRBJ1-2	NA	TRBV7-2	CASSLGAGWQGGGYTF	TGTGCCAGCAGCTTAGGGGCCGGGTGGCAGGGCGGTGGCTACACCTTC
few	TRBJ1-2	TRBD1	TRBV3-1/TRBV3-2	CASSQETGTGGYTF	TGTGCCAGCAGCCAAGAGACAGGGACCGGTGGCTACACCTTC
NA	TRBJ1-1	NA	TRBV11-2	CASSLGDLKNTEAFF	TGTGCCAGCAGCTTAGGGGATTTAAAGAACACTGAAGCTTTCTTT
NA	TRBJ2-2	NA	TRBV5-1	CASSFGGSAGELFF	TGCGCCAGCAGCTTTGGGGGGTCAGCCGGGGAGCTGTTTTTT
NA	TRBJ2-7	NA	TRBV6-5	CASRVNYEQYF	TGTGCCAGCAGGGTTAACTACGAGCAGTACTTC
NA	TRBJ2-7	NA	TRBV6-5	CASSPPGQAHYEQYF	TGTGCCAGCAGCCCCCCGGGACAAGCTCACTACGAGCAGTACTTC
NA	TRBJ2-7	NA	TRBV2	CASSEAGRPAAEQYF	TGTGCCAGCAGTGAAGCGGGCAGGCCTGCGGCCGAGCAGTACTTC
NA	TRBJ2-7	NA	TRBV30	CAWTTQTSYEQYF	TGTGCCTGGACAACACAAACCTCCTACGAGCAGTACTTC
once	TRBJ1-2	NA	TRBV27	CASSFSRNYGYTF	TGTGCCAGCAGTTTTTCCAGGAACTATGGCTACACCTTC
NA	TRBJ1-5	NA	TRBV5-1	CASSLGTGSNQPQHF	TGCGCCAGCAGCTTAGGCACTGGGAGCAATCAGCCCCAGCATTTT
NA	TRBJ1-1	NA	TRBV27	CASSQLWDRGNTEAFF	TGTGCCAGCAGTCAGCTCTGGGATAGGGGGAACACTGAAGCTTTCTTT
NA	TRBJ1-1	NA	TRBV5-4	CASSLGTGLNTEAFF	TGTGCCAGCAGCTTGGGCACAGGGTTGAACACTGAAGCTTTCTTT
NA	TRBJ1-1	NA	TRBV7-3	CASSLLSSGSTEAFF	TGTGCCAGCAGCTTACTCTCTTCGGGAAGCACTGAAGCTTTCTTT